This T cell receptor beta chain was captured in a study of T cell repertoires in ileal Crohn's disease. Germline V CDR1 and CDR2: WSHSY, SAAADI. The germline V and J ends were trimmed by 6 bases and 0 bases, with 4 bases remaining between them. The CDR3 consists of 12 residues. The time point here: neoterminal ileum biopsy at postoperative endoscopy, about 6 months after surgery. Adults with ileal or ileocolonic Crohn's disease and an indication for resection were eligible. For this clone: Its specificity is not known.

Per sample, roughly 500 nanograms of biopsy DNA were TCRB immunosequenced. This table comes from immunoSEQ multiplex PCR, and its TCRdb copy is limited to in-frame clones, with some not included. The sample includes approximately 3,700 clones, roughly 85% seen only once; the top ten take 10% to 15%. General study findings and limits: Endoscopic recurrence occurred in every patient whose clonality exceeded 26.8%. Mucosal expansions were suggested to be mainly CD8 T cells.

The sequence derives from an adult with Crohn's disease. The rearrangement links TRBV10-2 to TRBJ2-3; unclear D gene. Material for sequencing was ileal tissue. CDR3 nucleotide sequence: TGCGCCAGCAGGCGGAGCACAGATACGCAGTATTTT. Its translation is CASRRSTDTQYF.